This T cell receptor beta chain was profiled in a study of T-cell memory formation after mild COVID-19. TCRdb independently ran MiXCR on the 5' RACE reads; one entry per CDR3 protein. This table holds 550,000 to 600,000 distinct CDR3 sequences, approximately 21% found once. The germline gives CDR1 SGDLS, CDR2 YYNGEE. The ends were cut back, 0 bases at V and 5 bases at J, with 12 bases in the middle. The CDR3 runs to 15 residues. This clonotype originated in an adult woman who had mild COVID-19 (a few samples of this study predate the infection). Cell type and time point are not known. The material sequenced was PBMCs or a T cell subset sorted from them (not recorded which). This rearrangement joins TRBV9 to TRBJ2-1; D is possibly TRBD2 (6 bases). This CDR3 is CASSVVGLANNEQFF. CDR3 bases: TGTGCCAGCAGCGTAGTGGGACTTGCCAACAATGAGCAGTTCTTC. Using reference TRBV9 and TRBJ2-1 for the parts outside the CDR3, the full variable domain is DSGVTQTPKHLITATGQRVTLRCSPRSGDLSVYWYQQSLDQGLQFLIQYYNGEERAKGNILERFSAQQFPDLHSELNLSSLELGDSALYFCASSVVGLANNEQFFGPGTRLTVL.